This is a list of T cell receptor beta chains from one sample in a study of blood T cell repertoires in COVID-19. Sequencing used immunoSEQ multiplex PCR; TCRdb keeps in-frame clones, though not all of them. The sample lists a few hundred thousand clones; around 86% were seen once. The specimen was peripheral blood. These receptors were obtained from a woman between 70 and 85 years old with COVID-19, enrolled during active disease. CDR3s include the opening cysteine and the closing phenylalanine or tryptophan.

V gene	J gene	CDR3 length	CDR3 protein
TRBV15	TRBJ2-5	18	CATSRFAGVVKIGETQYF
TRBV10-3	TRBJ2-5	12	CAISTGMETQYF
TRBV6-6	TRBJ1-2	14	CASSTGQLNYGYTF
TRBV5-1	TRBJ1-1	14	CASFQGDRNTEAFF
TRBV7-3	TRBJ2-3	12	CASSSPGFTQYF
TRBV19	TRBJ1-5	15	CASLPGTGNNQPQHF
TRBV6-4	TRBJ2-6	15	CASSDSGGGANVLTF
TRBV25-1	TRBJ2-1	13	CASTLSGTREQFF
TRBV30	TRBJ1-3	15	CAWSDYSHSGNTIYF
TRBV6-2/TRBV6-3	TRBJ2-5	13	CASSMLLQETQYF
TRBV4-3	TRBJ2-3	16	CASSQAGTSDIDTQYF
TRBV2	TRBJ2-7	14	CASSAESFSYEQYF
TRBV7-2	TRBJ2-2	15	CASSPSGANTGELFF
TRBV10-2	TRBJ1-2	13	CASSEEGQYGYTF
TRBV19	TRBJ1-5	16	CASSIGGTGGNQPQHF
TRBV7-2	TRBJ1-2	13	CASSSNGGGGYTF
TRBV5-1	TRBJ1-2	13	CASSLGQVYGYTF